The next 20 T cell receptor beta chains were all read from a single sample in a study of T cells after yellow fever vaccination (dated by TCRdb to between 2018 and 2021). Receptor amplification or capture employed 5' RACE. For sequencing, an Illumina HiSeq 2500 was employed. Using fastp at Q25 and MiXCR, TCRdb reprocessed the public reads and kept productive beta chains. Rows with a matching CDR3 protein are joined into one entry that keeps the most common DNA and genes. Within this sample are 500,000 to 650,000 distinct CDR3 sequences, with roughly 13% of them counted one time only. The ten largest clones take up over 11% of the sample. The intended sense of this specimen's treatment or condition label: live attenuated yellow fever vaccine strain. The input for sequencing was PBMCs, taken on the day of the yellow fever booster vaccination. Receptors originate from a man younger than 45 who received the YFV17D yellow fever vaccine.

The rearrangement joins TRBV12-3 or TRBV12-4 to TRBJ1-3; D is unresolved. Trimming took off 3 bases at V and 0 bases at J, with 6 bases between the two ends. CDR3 length equals 14 residues. As DNA, the CDR3 is TGTGCCAGCAGTTTTGAGGTCTCTGGAAACACCATATATTTT. Amino acid sequence: CASSFEVSGNTIYF.

This clonotype was seen only a few times. The V gene is TRBV20-1, the J gene TRBJ1-2, with D possibly matching TRBD1 (5 bases). Per the germline V gene, CDR1 is DFQATT and CDR2 is SNEGSKA (reference sequence). The CDR3 loop spans 11 amino acids. The ends were cut back, 3 bases at V and 7 bases at J, with 9 bases in the middle. CDR3 in amino acids: CSASGTSGYTF. The DNA for the CDR3 is TGCAGTGCTAGCGGGACTTCTGGCTACACCTTC.

In this sample, this clonotype turned up a few times. The chain carries TRBV10-3 and TRBJ1-1; no reliable D call. The V end was cut by 3 bases, the J end by 1 base, with 9 bases between. The CDR3 has 14 residues. Germline CDR1 ENHRY, CDR2 SYGVKD. The CDR3 DNA reads TGTGCCATCAGTGATCTTTTCGAGAACACTGAAGCTTTCTTT. Translation: CAISDLFENTEAFF.

This clonotype was counted ten times or more. V usage is TRBV5-1 and J usage is TRBJ2-7; 10 nucleotides agree with TRBD1. The germline V gene encodes CDR1 SGHRS and CDR2 YFSETQ. V lost 7 bases, J lost 5 bases, and 12 bases stayed unmatched. The CDR3 is 15 residues long. Written as DNA, the CDR3 is TGCGCCAGCGGGACCGGGACAGGGGAATGGGACGAGCAGTACTTC. It encodes CASGTGTGEWDEQYF.

This chain connects TRBV24-1 to TRBJ2-2; TRBD1 matches at 7 bases. The V and J ends lost 4 bases and 4 bases, in that order; junction bases with no gene match: 5. Germline V CDR1 and CDR2: KGHDR, SFDVKD. The CDR3 has 15 residues. CDR3 region: CATSEPGQITGELFF. Written as DNA, the CDR3 is TGTGCCACCAGTGAGCCGGGACAGATCACCGGGGAGCTGTTTTTT.

This clonotype was seen more than once but under ten times. The V gene is TRBV28, the J gene TRBJ2-4, with 14 bases identical to TRBD2. J gave up 6 bases and V 5 bases, and 9 bases lay outside the gene matches. Germline loops: CDR1 MDHEN, CDR2 SYDVKM. The CDR3 runs 17 residues. CDR3 in DNA: TGTGCCAGCAGTCCAGGGACTAGCGGGAGAGGGGGAAACATTCAGTACTTC. Protein product: CASSPGTSGRGGNIQYF.

This clonotype was observed a few times. The chain joins TRBV6-4 to TRBJ1-2, with D unclear. CDR1 is MRHNA and CDR2 is SNTAGT in the germline V gene. Trimming left V 3 bases short and J 7 bases short, with 9 bases between. The CDR3 has 12 residues. CDR3 sequence reads: CASSEEGLGYTF. The CDR3 DNA is TGTGCCAGCAGTGAAGAGGGTCTTGGCTACACCTTC.

This clonotype has only a few counts. This chain's CDR3 is CATSEPPSGTQYF. The CDR3 nucleotides read TGTGCCACCAGTGAACCTCCTAGCGGGACCCAGTATTTT. The V gene is TRBV24-1, the J gene TRBJ2-3, with TRBD2 identical over 9 bases. The V gene end was trimmed by 4 bases and the J gene end by 12 bases; junction bases not matched to a gene: 7. The CDR3 contains 13 residues. The germline V gene has CDR1 KGHDR and CDR2 SFDVKD.

The chain employs TRBV9 and TRBJ2-6, with D unclear. The CDR3 covers 15 residues. Per the germline V gene, CDR1 is SGDLS and CDR2 is YYNGEE. V lost 0 bases to trimming and J lost 0 bases, with 4 bases between them. Here the CDR3 DNA reads TGTGCCAGCAGCGTAGATTACTCTGGGGCCAACGTCCTGACTTTC. The encoded protein is CASSVDYSGANVLTF.

V is TRBV7-2 and J is TRBJ2-5; D gene unclear. The CDR3 covers 14 residues. The V gene lost 5 bases and the J gene lost 0 bases, with 10 bases spanning the gap. In germline, CDR1 is SGHTA, CDR2 FQGNSA. The CDR3 reads CASSQGYYQETQYF. CDR3 in DNA: TGTGCCAGCAGCCAAGGGTACTACCAAGAGACCCAGTACTTC. Using reference TRBV7-2 and TRBJ2-5 for the parts outside the CDR3, the full variable domain is GAGVSQSPSNKVTEKGKDVELRCDPISGHTALYWYRQSLGQGLEFLIYFQGNSAPDKSGLPSDRFSAERTGGSVSTLTIQRTQQEDSAVYLCASSQGYYQETQYFGPGTRLLVL.

Only a few counts were recorded for this clonotype. This sequence joins TRBV15 and TRBJ1-3; D not certain. The germline CDR1 and CDR2 sequences are LNHNV and YYDKDF (reference sequence). With 0 bases removed from V and 4 bases from J, the gap between germline ends came to 16 bases. CDR3 length: 17 residues. The DNA of the CDR3 is TGTGCCACCAGCAGAGATCATAGAGGGCGTGCAGGAAACACCATATATTTT. The encoded protein is CATSRDHRGRAGNTIYF. The complete variable domain, with remaining parts taken from reference TRBV15 and TRBJ1-3, reads DAMVIQNPRYQVTQFGKPVTLSCSQTLNHNVMYWYQQKSSQAPKLLFHYYDKDFNNEADTPDNFQSRRPNTSFCFLDIRSPGLGDTAMYLCATSRDHRGRAGNTIYFGEGSWLTVV.

The CDR3 DNA reads as TGTGCCAGCAGCCAAGCCGGTTCACGGGCCCAGTACTTC. As protein: CASSQAGSRAQYF. This chain joins TRBV14 and TRBJ2-5, with no clear D. This CDR3 has 13 residues. The ends were cut back, 1 base at V and 9 bases at J, with 12 bases in the middle. CDR1 and CDR2 (germline): SGHDN, FVKESK.

The V gene is TRBV20-1, the J gene TRBJ1-2, with D unresolved. V lost 8 bases and J lost 4, with 11 bases in between. The CDR3 sequence is 11 residues long. Germline loops: CDR1 DFQATT, CDR2 SNEGSKA (reference sequence). Here the CDR3 DNA reads TGCAGTAACCTATATCTCTATGGCTACACCTTC. Protein product: CSNLYLYGYTF.

This sequence joins TRBV4-3 and TRBJ2-1; D may correspond to TRBD1 or TRBD2 (5 bases each). The V gene's germline CDR1 is LGHNA and CDR2 YSLEER. The CDR3 loop spans 17 amino acids. The germline V and J ends were trimmed by 1 base and 10 bases, with 23 bases remaining between them. The CDR3 DNA sequence: TGCGCCAGCAGCCAAGGGGAGACTCACCTTACGGCAGGGGAGCAGTTCTTC. Translated, it gives CASSQGETHLTAGEQFF.

The chain is built from TRBV7-8 and TRBJ2-5; D uncertain. The CDR3 sequence is 17 residues long. Germline CDR1 is SGHVS and CDR2 is FQNEAQ. V lost 0 bases to trimming and J lost 2 bases, with 16 bases between them. The CDR3 loop is CASSLASIKYPQETQYF. The CDR3 nucleotides are TGTGCCAGCAGCTTAGCCTCAATTAAATATCCGCAAGAGACCCAGTACTTC.

The V and J genes are TRBV5-1 and TRBJ2-1; D unclear. This CDR3 region has 13 residues. The germline CDR1 and CDR2 sequences are SGHRS and YFSETQ. The V gene lost 0 bases and the J gene lost 7 bases, with 8 bases spanning the gap. CDR3 in DNA: TGCGCCAGCAGCTTGGTCAATAGGAATGAGCAGTTCTTC. This translates into CASSLVNRNEQFF.

This chain uses TRBV23-1 with TRBJ2-7; 9 nucleotides agree with TRBD1. TRBV23-1 is sorted into the ORF group, with uncertain function. The CDR3 is made up of 15 amino acids. V dropped 2 bases and J dropped 6; count of bases not matched to a gene: 8. The CDR3 loop reads CASSQGTGFVGEQYF. For the CDR3, the DNA is TGCGCCAGCAGTCAAGGGACAGGGTTTGTGGGCGAGCAGTACTTC.

This clonotype came up many times. The J gene is TRBJ2-5, the V gene TRBV20-1, with TRBD1 matching over 7 bases. The CDR3 has 14 residues. V lost 6 bases to trimming and J lost 5 bases; unmatched junction nucleotides: 12. Germline V gives CDR1 DFQATT, CDR2 SNEGSKA (reference sequence). The CDR3 sequence is CSATGQDERETQYF. The CDR3 DNA sequence: TGCAGTGCAACTGGACAGGACGAACGGGAGACCCAGTACTTC.

This clonotype was counted a few times. This sequence joins TRBV12-3 or TRBV12-4 and TRBJ2-7, with TRBD1 identical over 8 bases. The CDR3 has 15 residues. Unmatched junction bases numbered 9, after V lost 5 bases and J lost 3 bases. This CDR3 reads CASSEDRAVVYEQYF. The CDR3, as DNA: TGTGCCAGCAGTGAGGACAGGGCCGTTGTCTACGAGCAGTACTTC.

V is TRBV7-2 and J is TRBJ2-3, with D maybe TRBD2 (7 bases). With 10 bases removed from V and 4 bases from J, the gap between germline ends came to 9 bases. The CDR3 is 11 residues long. CDR1 and CDR2 (germline): SGHTA, FQGNSA. The CDR3 sequence is CANGGPDTQYF. The CDR3 DNA is TGTGCCAACGGGGGGCCAGATACGCAGTATTTT. Full variable domain (missing parts from reference TRBV7-2 and TRBJ2-3): GAGVSQSPSNKVTEKGKDVELRCDPISGHTALYWYRQSLGQGLEFLIYFQGNSAPDKSGLPSDRFSAERTGGSVSTLTIQRTQQEDSAVYLCANGGPDTQYFGPGTRLTVL.